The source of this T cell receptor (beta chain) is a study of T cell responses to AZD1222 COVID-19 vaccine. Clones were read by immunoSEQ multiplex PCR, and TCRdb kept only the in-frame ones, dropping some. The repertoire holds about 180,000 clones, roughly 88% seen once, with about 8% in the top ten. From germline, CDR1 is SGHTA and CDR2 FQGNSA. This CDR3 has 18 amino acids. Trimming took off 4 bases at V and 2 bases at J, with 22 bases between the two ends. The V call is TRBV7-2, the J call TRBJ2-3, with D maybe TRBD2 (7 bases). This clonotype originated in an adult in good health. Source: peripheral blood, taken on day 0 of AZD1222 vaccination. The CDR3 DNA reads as TGTGCCAGCAGCTCCCCTTTCACGGGGGGACATACCACAGATACGCAGTATTTT. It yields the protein CASSSPFTGGHTTDTQYF.